Listed below are T cell receptor beta chains from one sample, sequenced in a study of identical twins. TCRdb redid the calling of the 5' RACE reads with MiXCR, one entry per CDR3 protein. The data hold 600,000 to 850,000 distinct CDR3 sequences, with 15% to 20% observed a single time. The same data also went into a second study, on T cells expressing NK-cell markers.

Sequencing used PBMCs. These receptors were taken from a woman between 18 and 29 years old in good health. CDR3s include the opening cysteine and the closing phenylalanine or tryptophan. The order of the fields is clone size, J gene, D gene, V gene, CDR3 protein, CDR3 DNA. The D gene is left open where the match is weak. Expanded clones are given a class, and other clones once, few, many or no size at all.

few TRBJ1-1 - TRBV29-1 CSVVSGVEAFF TGCAGCGTTGTTTCCGGGGTTGAAGCTTTCTTT
many TRBJ1-1 - TRBV12-3/TRBV12-4 CASSLGVRTEAFF TGTGCCAGCAGTTTGGGGGTTCGCACTGAAGCTTTCTTT
- TRBJ2-7 TRBD1 TRBV9 CASSAPAGTDPYEQYF TGTGCCAGCAGCGCCCCCGCCGGGACAGATCCCTACGAGCAGTACTTC
few TRBJ2-7 TRBD1 TRBV10-3 CAIGRQGLYEQYF TGTGCCATCGGCCGACAGGGCCTCTACGAGCAGTACTTC
- TRBJ1-2 - TRBV10-3 CAISDRANYGYTF TGTGCCATCAGTGACAGAGCTAACTATGGCTACACCTTC
many TRBJ1-6 TRBD1 TRBV20-1 CSAGKDRVESPLHF TGCAGTGCTGGAAAAGACAGGGTAGAATCACCCCTCCACTTT
many TRBJ2-1 TRBD2 TRBV6-2/TRBV6-3 CASSWGLIGNEQFF TGTGCCAGCAGTTGGGGACTAATCGGCAATGAGCAGTTCTTC
- TRBJ2-3 TRBD2 TRBV12-3/TRBV12-4 CASCLLAGTDTQYF TGTGCCAGTTGCCTACTAGCGGGCACAGATACGCAGTATTTT
- TRBJ1-4 - TRBV2 CASSDPAGSSEKLFF TGTGCCAGCAGTGACCCGGCGGGTAGTAGTGAAAAACTGTTTTTT
many TRBJ2-1 TRBD2 TRBV14 CASSQLGAGDYNEQFF TGTGCCAGCAGCCAGCTTGGGGCGGGGGACTACAATGAGCAGTTCTTC
few TRBJ2-5 TRBD2 TRBV5-6 CASSPGVQRGETQYF TGTGCCAGCAGCCCCGGTGTCCAGCGGGGAGAGACCCAGTACTTC
few TRBJ1-1 TRBD1 TRBV7-9 CASSLGGTGTNTEAFF TGTGCCAGCAGCTTGGGTGGGACAGGGACGAACACTGAAGCTTTCTTT
few TRBJ1-2 - TRBV12-3/TRBV12-4 CASSLGGTSPGGYTF TGTGCCAGCAGTTTAGGGGGGACCTCCCCGGGGGGCTACACCTTC
many TRBJ2-7 - TRBV12-3/TRBV12-4 CASSFWESSYEQYF TGTGCCAGCAGTTTTTGGGAGAGCTCCTACGAGCAGTACTTC
few TRBJ1-6 - TRBV9 CASSVIDSPNSPLHF TGTGCCAGCAGCGTAATAGACAGCCCCAATTCACCCCTCCACTTT
- TRBJ2-3 TRBD1 TRBV29-1 CSVEETGGRRDTQYF TGCAGCGTTGAGGAGACAGGGGGCAGACGAGATACGCAGTATTTT
- TRBJ2-5 - TRBV5-3 CARTSGPQETQYF TGTGCCAGAACCTCTGGCCCCCAAGAGACCCAGTACTTC
many TRBJ1-3 TRBD1 TRBV20-1 CSASRETGASGTIYF TGCAGTGCTAGTCGGGAGACAGGGGCGTCGGGCACCATATATTTT
few TRBJ1-4 - TRBV18 CASSATATPGEKLFF TGTGCCAGCTCAGCGACGGCTACACCTGGGGAAAAACTGTTTTTT
- TRBJ2-7 TRBD1 TRBV5-1 CASSPEGTGDSYEQYF TGCGCCAGCAGCCCAGAAGGGACAGGAGACTCCTACGAGCAGTACTTC
- TRBJ2-2 TRBD2 TRBV5-1 CASSTGLAGGPRDGELFF TGCGCCAGCAGTACCGGACTAGCGGGGGGGCCACGAGACGGGGAGCTGTTTTTT
- TRBJ2-1 TRBD1 TRBV12-3/TRBV12-4 CASSSTGSDNEQFF TGTGCCAGCAGTTCGACAGGGAGTGACAATGAGCAGTTCTTC
few TRBJ1-1 - TRBV7-2 CASSLIQAGEAFF TGTGCCAGCAGCTTAATTCAAGCGGGTGAAGCTTTCTTT
few TRBJ2-6 TRBD1 TRBV23-1 CALGRGGSSGANVLTF TGCGCCCTAGGACGAGGGGGCTCCTCAGGGGCCAACGTCCTGACTTTC
many TRBJ1-5 - TRBV12-3/TRBV12-4 CASSADEDQPQHF TGTGCCAGCAGTGCGGACGAGGATCAGCCCCAGCATTTT
many TRBJ2-1 - TRBV6-5 CASRMGMEQFF TGTGCCAGTCGGATGGGCATGGAGCAGTTCTTC
many TRBJ1-1 TRBD1 TRBV5-1 CASSGQGVNTEAFF TGCGCCAGCAGCGGACAGGGAGTGAACACTGAAGCTTTCTTT
- TRBJ2-3 TRBD2 TRBV29-1 CSGIRLAGVQDTQYF TGCAGCGGGATACGACTAGCGGGAGTCCAAGATACGCAGTATTTT
- TRBJ1-2 TRBD1 TRBV20-1 CSARAPWTGNYGYTF TGCAGTGCTAGAGCCCCTTGGACAGGCAACTATGGCTACACCTTC
many TRBJ2-6 - TRBV9 CASSVRGSGANVLTF TGTGCCAGCAGTGTTAGGGGTTCTGGGGCCAACGTCCTGACTTTC
- TRBJ2-7 - TRBV18 CASSNYTSYEQYF TGTGCCAGCTCAAACTACACTAGCTACGAGCAGTACTTC
- TRBJ2-1 - TRBV7-2 CASSLVLIEQFF TGTGCCAGCAGCTTAGTCTTGATTGAGCAGTTCTTC
- TRBJ2-7 TRBD1 TRBV7-2 CASSDRTGGLSYEQYF TGTGCCAGCAGCGATCGCACAGGGGGCCTCTCCTACGAGCAGTACTTC
- TRBJ2-5 - TRBV20-1 CSGQGGVETQYF TGCAGTGGACAGGGAGGAGTAGAGACCCAGTACTTC